The 4 T cell receptor beta chains listed next were all sequenced from one sample in a study of blood T cells in healthy people across ages. A sample-barcoded 5' primer and a J-beta primer mix were used in a second PCR of about 7 to 12 cycles. From the 5' RACE reads, TCRdb called clonotypes with MiXCR, one entry per CDR3 protein. The table lists some 780,000 distinct CDR3 sequences, roughly 56% of them singletons, with about a quarter in the top ten. The sample taken for sequencing was blood. These receptor sequences come from a man aged 35 to 55 in good health.

The rearrangement uses TRBV4-2 and TRBJ2-3; D is unresolved. The V and J ends lost 0 bases and 6 bases respectively, with 7 bases between them. CDR1 is LGHNA and CDR2 is YNFKEQ in the germline V gene. CDR3 length: 13 residues. The CDR3 region has the DNA TGTGCCAGCAGCCAAGAGAACGGGGATACGCAGTATTTT. Its translation: CASSQENGDTQYF.

In its sample, this clonotype was seen a few times. This chain uses TRBV28 with TRBJ1-2, with 9 positions matching TRBD1. CDR1 and CDR2 from the germline V gene are MDHEN and SYDVKM. Trimming removed 4 bases from V and 4 bases from J; junction bases left unmatched: 13. The length of the CDR3 is 17 residues. The CDR3 protein is CASSYLRDRVRSYGYTF. In nucleotides, the CDR3 is TGTGCCAGCAGTTACCTCCGGGACAGGGTGCGAAGCTATGGCTACACCTTC.

The rearrangement links TRBV28 to TRBJ2-7; D may be TRBD1 (5 bases). V lost 5 bases and J 6 bases, leaving 20 bases between the germline ends. CDR3 size: 15 residues. Looked up from germline, CDR1 is MDHEN and CDR2 is SYDVKM. The DNA for the CDR3 is TGTGCCAGCAGTACCGCCGACAGAATAGCTATCGAGCAGTACTTC. The encoded protein is CASSTADRIAIEQYF.

This chain joins TRBV7-9 and TRBJ2-7; D gene unclear. The CDR3 length is 12 residues. V was clipped by 5 bases and J by 2 bases, with 7 bases between them. Germline CDR1 is SEHNR and CDR2 is FQNEAQ (reference sequence). The CDR3 loop is CASSTTAYEQYF. In DNA form, the CDR3 reads TGTGCCAGCAGCACAACCGCCTACGAGCAGTACTTC.